This T cell receptor beta chain comes out of a study of blood T cell repertoires in COVID-19. Study overall: Material from acute and convalescent COVID-19 was sourced from the United States, Italy and Spain. The cDNA or gDNA used as material had been derived from T cells, B-cell-depleted T cells, or PBMCs.

Authors' methods: From reference gene primer amplification, estimates of nucleated cell counts were derived. The table came from immunoSEQ multiplex PCR; TCRdb's copy has only in-frame clones and leaves some out. The V and J calls and the clone size are those of that table, but D and trimming were determined from the DNA. The table records 88,000 or so clones, approximately 85% of them present only once. Per the germline V gene, CDR1 is GTSNPN and CDR2 is SVGIG (reference sequence). This CDR3 is 12 amino acids long. The V and J ends lost 3 bases and 1 base respectively, with 7 bases between them. The chain has TRBV30 and TRBJ2-7, with TRBD2 as a possible D gene (6 bases). This sequence was found in a man aged 60 to 69 with acute or convalescent COVID-19. The sequenced sample was peripheral blood. The CDR3 bases are TGTGCCTGGAGGGGGGGATCCTACGAGCAGTACTTC. Amino acid sequence: CAWRGGSYEQYF.